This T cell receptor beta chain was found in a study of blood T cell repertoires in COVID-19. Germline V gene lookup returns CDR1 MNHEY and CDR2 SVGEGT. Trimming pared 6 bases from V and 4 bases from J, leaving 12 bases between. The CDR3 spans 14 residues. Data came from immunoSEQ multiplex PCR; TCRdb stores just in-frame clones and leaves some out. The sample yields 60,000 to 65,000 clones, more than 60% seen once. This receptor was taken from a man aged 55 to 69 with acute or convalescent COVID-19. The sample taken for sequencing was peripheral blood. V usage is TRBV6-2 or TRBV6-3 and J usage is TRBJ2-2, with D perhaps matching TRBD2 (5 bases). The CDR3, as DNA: TGTGCCAGCAGCCCACTAGGTTTCACCGGGGAGCTGTTTTTT. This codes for CASSPLGFTGELFF.